This T cell receptor (beta chain) is drawn from a study of shared clonotypes between healthy human individuals. The overall study: A couple of women and a few men aged 18 to 49 made up the donors.

Libraries were prepared by immunoSEQ multiplex PCR; TCRdb keeps only in-frame clonotypes and omits some of them. Here the sample spans roughly 500,000 clones, more than 75% being singletons. General observations from the study: Sequencing depth was expected to influence donor clonotype sharing. Sample collection involved blood only; tissue repertoires are likely different. Owing to a small donor count, the genetic and exposure-history diversity represented was limited.

Comment on this clone: The antigen is unknown.

In germline, CDR1 is SGHTA, CDR2 FQGTGA. With 5 bases clipped from V and 4 bases from J, the junction kept 11 bases outside the gene matches. CDR3 size: 17 residues. This TCR was sampled from a middle-aged woman in good health. Some clones in this sample may be carry-over from other donors' samples. The sequenced sample consisted of PBMCs. The rearrangement joins TRBV7-3 to TRBJ2-5; 12 bases agree with TRBD2. The CDR3 spells CASSHTGLAGSGETQYF. The CDR3 DNA reads TGTGCCAGCAGCCACACAGGACTAGCGGGGTCCGGAGAGACCCAGTACTTC.